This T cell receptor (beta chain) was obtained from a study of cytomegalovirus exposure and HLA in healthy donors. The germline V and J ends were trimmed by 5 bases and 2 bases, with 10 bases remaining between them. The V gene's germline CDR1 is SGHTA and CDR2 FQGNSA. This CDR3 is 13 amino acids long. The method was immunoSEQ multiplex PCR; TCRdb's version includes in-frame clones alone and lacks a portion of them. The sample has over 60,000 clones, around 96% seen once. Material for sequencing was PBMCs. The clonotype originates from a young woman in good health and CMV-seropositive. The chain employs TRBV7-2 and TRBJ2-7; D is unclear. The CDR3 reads CASSGDLTYEQYF. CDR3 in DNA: TGTGCCAGCAGCGGAGACCTGACCTACGAGCAGTACTTC.